Sequencing of this T cell receptor beta chain was carried out in a study of blood T cell repertoires in COVID-19. For the study at large: Sites across the United States, Italy and Spain contributed samples from acute and convalescent COVID-19. T cells, B-cell-depleted T cells, or PBMCs supplied cDNA or gDNA.

Per the authors' pipeline: The authors estimated nucleated cell counts from reference gene primer amplification. The assay was immunoSEQ multiplex PCR, and TCRdb's table has in-frame clones only and misses some. The DNA gave D and trimming, while V, J and clone size come from that table. The sample shows some 270,000 clones, about 83% of them seen only once. Trimming shortened V by 5 bases and J by 6 bases, and 17 bases separated the two germline ends. Germline lookup yields CDR1 SGHNT and CDR2 YENEEA. This CDR3 has 15 residues. The rearrangement links TRBV11-3 to TRBJ2-4, with D perhaps TRBD2 (6 bases). Sequenced input: peripheral blood. The receptor was isolated from a woman aged 40 to 55 who had recovered from COVID-19. This chain's CDR3 is CASSQPGEIINIQYF. CDR3 DNA sequence: TGTGCCAGCAGCCAACCGGGGGAGATAATAAACATTCAGTACTTC.